This TCR beta chain appears in the sequencing data of a study of T cells in localized non-small cell lung cancer (dated by TCRdb to 2020 to 2022). Regarding the complete study: The study analyzed T cell repertoires of approximately 240 early-stage NSCLC patients, comparing tumors and uninvolved tumor-adjacent lungs. The cohort consisted of 200 to 300 treatment-naive NSCLC patients whose localized lung tumors had been resected. Of the NSCLC patients, around 130 were male and approximately 97 were female, and the mean age was approximately 66 years.

On this clone itself: Its specific antigen is unknown. The input lacks base qualities; no much larger clone sits a single base away.

Spanning cysteine to phenylalanine, the CDR3 consists of 15 amino acids. The read is trimmed to its CDR3 DNA, 45 bases read in frame from base 1. CDR1 and CDR2 were assigned from the germline V gene as SNHLY and FYNNEI. V is trimmed back by 6 bases and J by 1 base, and the junction contains 3 bases that no gene match accounts for. At diagnosis, tumor, uninvolved tumor-adjacent lung and peripheral blood were collected and then preserved as a mix of FFPE and fresh-frozen material. Broader findings and caveats from the paper: Longer overall survival was associated with higher blood T cell density, whereas shorter survival was associated with higher adjacent-lung clonality. Because multi-region sequencing of the tumors was not done, intratumor heterogeneity could not be ruled out. Uninvolved tumor-adjacent lung showed the highest T cell clonality, higher than tumor, which suggests more focused antigenic responses in the uninvolved tumor-adjacent lung. A median of 57 of the top 100 tumor clones were detected in paired uninvolved adjacent lung, and 28 of these tumor clones were also found among the top 100 clones of the paired uninvolved adjacent lung. Because the study design was exploratory, TCR variables were selected using unadjusted p-values without false-discovery rate correction.

TCR beta CDR3 regions were sequenced from DNA using the immunoSEQ Assay. Concerning the study's data processing: To compute T cell density, TCR beta template counts were normalized to usable DNA, which was estimated by amplifying housekeeping genes. The preseqR package was used to estimate richness by extrapolating to 400,000 templates for PBMC samples and to 120,000 templates for tissue samples. Clonality was defined by subtracting Pielou's evenness from one. To identify tissue-enriched TCRs, differential abundance testing was run on productive amino-acid clonotypes with a minimum total count of 5 and an alpha of 0.1. The Jaccard Index and the Morisita Overlap Index were used to quantify repertoire overlap between compartments. GLIPH grouped TCR beta CDR3s together with public tetramer-defined viral CDR3s, and a viral motif had to include at least three viral sequences and also show V-gene enrichment. TCRdb holds this immuneACCESS table with in-frame rearrangements only. Some clones are missing; in checked studies, unresolved V genes explain under half, and the rest has no known cause. Clone size and the V and J calls come from that table; the DNA yielded D and trimming. This sample holds approximately 4,200 clones; 30% were observed only once. Nearly 8.5% of the sample rests with the top ten.

The receptor chain draws on TRBV2 and TRBJ2-2; TRBD1 aligns with 9 central bases. The sequence came from a male donor aged 60 or over with stage I lung adenocarcinoma. The sequences come from lung tumor tissue, collected before any cancer treatment. The CDR3 sequence is CASSLTGGNTGELFF. Read as DNA, the sequence is TGTGCCAGCAGCTTGACAGGGGGGAACACCGGGGAGCTGTTTTTT.